The T cell receptor beta chain under discussion was sequenced for a study of coeliac disease. The study's findings and limits: Most TRB amino acid sequences occurred in only one sample. In active celiac disease, intraepithelial and lamina propria TRB and TRG repertoires were less clonal than controls.

After removal of 2 bases from V and 3 bases from J, the junction contained 5 bases not matched to a gene. The CDR3 runs 15 residues. CDR1 is SEHNR, CDR2 FQNEAQ, per germline (reference sequence). The table lists this clone with a few counts. Its antigen is not identified. TCRdb's copy holds only in-frame clones and misses some; the assay was immunoSEQ multiplex PCR. In the table there are some 4,000 clones, approximately 60% of which are singletons. The rearrangement uses TRBV7-9 and TRBJ2-7, with TRBD1 matching over 9 bases. The source material was intraepithelial lymphocytes from the gut. The sequence derives from a man in his 70s with active celiac disease. CDR3: CASSLFTGGSYEQYF. The CDR3 DNA reads as TGTGCCAGCAGCTTATTCACAGGGGGCAGCTACGAGCAGTACTTC. Full variable domain (outside the CDR3, taken from reference TRBV7-9 and TRBJ2-7): DTGVSQNPRHKITKRGQNVTFRCDPISEHNRLYWYRQTLGQGPEFLTYFQNEAQLEKSRLLSDRFSAERPKGSFSTLEIQRTEQGDSAMYLCASSLFTGGSYEQYFGPGTRLTVT.